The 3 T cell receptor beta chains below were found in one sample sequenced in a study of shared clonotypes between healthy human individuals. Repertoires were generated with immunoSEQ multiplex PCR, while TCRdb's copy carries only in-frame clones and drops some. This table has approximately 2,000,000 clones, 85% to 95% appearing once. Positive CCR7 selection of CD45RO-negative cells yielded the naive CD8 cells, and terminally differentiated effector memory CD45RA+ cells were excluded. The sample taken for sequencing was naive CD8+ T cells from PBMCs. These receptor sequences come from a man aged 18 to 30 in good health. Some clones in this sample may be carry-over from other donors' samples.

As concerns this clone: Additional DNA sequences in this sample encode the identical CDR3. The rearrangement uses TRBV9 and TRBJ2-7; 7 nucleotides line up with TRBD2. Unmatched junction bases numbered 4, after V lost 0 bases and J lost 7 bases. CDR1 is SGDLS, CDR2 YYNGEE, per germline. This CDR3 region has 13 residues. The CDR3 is CASSVAGGGEQYF. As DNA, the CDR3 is TGTGCCAGCAGCGTAGCTGGGGGAGGGGAGCAGTACTTC. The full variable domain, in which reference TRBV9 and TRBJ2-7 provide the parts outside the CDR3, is DSGVTQTPKHLITATGQRVTLRCSPRSGDLSVYWYQQSLDQGLQFLIQYYNGEERAKGNILERFSAQQFPDLHSELNLSSLELGDSALYFCASSVAGGGEQYFGPGTRLTVT.

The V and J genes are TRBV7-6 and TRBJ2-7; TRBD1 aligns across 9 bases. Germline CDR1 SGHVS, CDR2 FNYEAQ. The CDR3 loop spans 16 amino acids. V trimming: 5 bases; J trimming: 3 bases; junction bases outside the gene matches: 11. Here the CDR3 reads CASSQEPGQGHYEQYF. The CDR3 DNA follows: TGTGCCAGCAGCCAAGAACCGGGACAGGGTCACTACGAGCAGTACTTC.

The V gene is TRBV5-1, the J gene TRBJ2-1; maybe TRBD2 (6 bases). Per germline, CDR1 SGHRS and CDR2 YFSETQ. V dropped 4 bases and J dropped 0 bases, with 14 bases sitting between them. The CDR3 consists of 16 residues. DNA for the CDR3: TGCGCCAGCAGCGACGGGCGGGGTAGCTCCTACAATGAGCAGTTCTTC. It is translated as CASSDGRGSSYNEQFF.